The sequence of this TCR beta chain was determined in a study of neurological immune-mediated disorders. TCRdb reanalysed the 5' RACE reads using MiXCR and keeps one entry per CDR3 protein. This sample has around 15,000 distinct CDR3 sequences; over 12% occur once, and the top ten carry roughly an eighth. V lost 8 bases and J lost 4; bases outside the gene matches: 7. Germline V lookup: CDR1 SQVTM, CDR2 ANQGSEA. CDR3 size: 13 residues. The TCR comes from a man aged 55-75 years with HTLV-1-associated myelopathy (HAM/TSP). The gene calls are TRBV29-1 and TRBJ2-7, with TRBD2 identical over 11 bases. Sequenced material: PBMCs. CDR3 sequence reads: CSTSSGGSYEQYF. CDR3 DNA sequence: TGCAGCACATCTAGCGGGGGGTCTTACGAGCAGTACTTC.